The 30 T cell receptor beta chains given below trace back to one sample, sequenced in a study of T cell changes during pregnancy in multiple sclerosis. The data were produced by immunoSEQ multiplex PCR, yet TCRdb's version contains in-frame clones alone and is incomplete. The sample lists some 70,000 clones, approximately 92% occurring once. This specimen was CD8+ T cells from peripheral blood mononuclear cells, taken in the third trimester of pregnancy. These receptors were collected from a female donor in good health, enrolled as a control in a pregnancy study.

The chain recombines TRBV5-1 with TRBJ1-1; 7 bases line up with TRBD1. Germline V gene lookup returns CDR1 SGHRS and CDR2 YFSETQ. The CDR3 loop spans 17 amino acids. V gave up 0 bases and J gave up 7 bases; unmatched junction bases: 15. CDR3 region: CASSLVPSGGGLVEAFF. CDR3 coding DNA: TGCGCCAGCAGCTTGGTCCCCTCAGGGGGTGGTTTGGTTGAAGCTTTCTTT.

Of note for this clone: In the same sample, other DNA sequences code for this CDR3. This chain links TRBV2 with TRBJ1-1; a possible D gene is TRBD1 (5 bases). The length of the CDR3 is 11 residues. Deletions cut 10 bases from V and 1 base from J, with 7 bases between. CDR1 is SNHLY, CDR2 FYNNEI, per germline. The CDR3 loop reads CATGGNTEAFF. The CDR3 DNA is TGTGCCACCGGGGGGAACACTGAAGCTTTCTTT.

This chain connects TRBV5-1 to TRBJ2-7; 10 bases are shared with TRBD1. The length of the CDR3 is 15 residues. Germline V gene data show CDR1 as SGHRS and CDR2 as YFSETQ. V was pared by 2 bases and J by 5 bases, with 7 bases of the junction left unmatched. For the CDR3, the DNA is TGCGCCAGCAGCTTACCGGGACAGGGGATCCACGAGCAGTACTTC. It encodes CASSLPGQGIHEQYF.

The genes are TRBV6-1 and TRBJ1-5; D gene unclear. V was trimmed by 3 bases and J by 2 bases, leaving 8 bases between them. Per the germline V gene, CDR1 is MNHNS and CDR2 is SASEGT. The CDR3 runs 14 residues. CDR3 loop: CASSDPLGNQPQHF. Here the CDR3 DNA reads TGTGCCAGCAGTGATCCTTTAGGCAATCAGCCCCAGCATTTT.

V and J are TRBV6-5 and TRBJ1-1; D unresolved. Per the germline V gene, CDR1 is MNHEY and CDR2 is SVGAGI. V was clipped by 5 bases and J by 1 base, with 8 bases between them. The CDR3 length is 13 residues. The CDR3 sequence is CASSATENTEAFF. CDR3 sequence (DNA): TGTGCCAGCAGTGCTACAGAGAACACTGAAGCTTTCTTT.

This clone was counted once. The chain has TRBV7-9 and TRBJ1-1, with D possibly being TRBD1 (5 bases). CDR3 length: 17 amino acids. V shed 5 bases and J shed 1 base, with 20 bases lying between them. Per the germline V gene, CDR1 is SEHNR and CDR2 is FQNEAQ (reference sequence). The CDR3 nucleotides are TGTGCCAGCAGCAAAGTGGGGGGGGTTTCAACGAACACTGAAGCTTTCTTT. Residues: CASSKVGGVSTNTEAFF.

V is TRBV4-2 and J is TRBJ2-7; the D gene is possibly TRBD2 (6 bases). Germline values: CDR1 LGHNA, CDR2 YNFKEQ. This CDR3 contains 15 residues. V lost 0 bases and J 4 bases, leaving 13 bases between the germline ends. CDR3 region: CASSQDAGIPYEQYF. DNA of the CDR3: TGTGCCAGCAGCCAAGATGCGGGGATCCCTTACGAGCAGTACTTC.

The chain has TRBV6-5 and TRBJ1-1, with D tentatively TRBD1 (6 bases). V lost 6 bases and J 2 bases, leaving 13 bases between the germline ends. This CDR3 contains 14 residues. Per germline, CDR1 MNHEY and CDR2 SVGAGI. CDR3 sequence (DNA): TGTGCCAGCAGCCTACGGACAGCCAACACTGAAGCTTTCTTT. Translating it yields CASSLRTANTEAFF.

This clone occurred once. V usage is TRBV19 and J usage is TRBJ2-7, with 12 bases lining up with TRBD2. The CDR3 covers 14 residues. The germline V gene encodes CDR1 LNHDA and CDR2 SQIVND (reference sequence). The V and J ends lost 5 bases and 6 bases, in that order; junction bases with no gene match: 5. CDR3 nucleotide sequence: TGTGCCAGTAGTCCTAGCGGGGGGGCCTCCGAGCAGTACTTC. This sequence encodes CASSPSGGASEQYF.

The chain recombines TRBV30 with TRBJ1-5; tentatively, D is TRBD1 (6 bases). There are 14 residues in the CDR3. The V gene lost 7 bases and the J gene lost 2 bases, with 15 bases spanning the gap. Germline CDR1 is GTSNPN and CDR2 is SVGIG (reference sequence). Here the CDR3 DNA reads TGTGCCTTGACGACAGGCCTGGGCAATCAGCCCCAGCATTTT. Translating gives CALTTGLGNQPQHF.

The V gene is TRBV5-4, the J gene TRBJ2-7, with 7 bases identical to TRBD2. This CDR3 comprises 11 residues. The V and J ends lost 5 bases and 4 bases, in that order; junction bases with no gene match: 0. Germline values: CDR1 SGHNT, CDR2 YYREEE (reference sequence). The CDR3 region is CASRGGYEQYF. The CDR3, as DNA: TGTGCCAGCAGGGGGGGGTACGAGCAGTACTTC.

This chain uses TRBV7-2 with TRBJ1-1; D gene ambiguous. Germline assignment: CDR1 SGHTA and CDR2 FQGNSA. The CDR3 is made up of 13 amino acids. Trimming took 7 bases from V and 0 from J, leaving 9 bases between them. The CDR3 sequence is CASNPGMNTEAFF. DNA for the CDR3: TGTGCCAGCAACCCAGGCATGAACACTGAAGCTTTCTTT.

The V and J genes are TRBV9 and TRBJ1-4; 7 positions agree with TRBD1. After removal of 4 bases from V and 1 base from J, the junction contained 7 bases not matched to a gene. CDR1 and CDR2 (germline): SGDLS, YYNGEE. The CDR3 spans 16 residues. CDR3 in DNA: TGTGCCAGCAGCTTTCGACAGGGTGGAACTAATGAAAAACTGTTTTTT. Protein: CASSFRQGGTNEKLFF.

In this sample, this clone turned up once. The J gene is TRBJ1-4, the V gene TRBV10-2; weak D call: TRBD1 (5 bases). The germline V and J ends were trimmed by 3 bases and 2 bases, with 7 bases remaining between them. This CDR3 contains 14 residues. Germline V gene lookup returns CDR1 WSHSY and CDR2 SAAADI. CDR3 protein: CASSDGGTNEKLFF. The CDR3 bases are TGCGCCAGCAGTGATGGGGGGACTAATGAAAAACTGTTTTTT.

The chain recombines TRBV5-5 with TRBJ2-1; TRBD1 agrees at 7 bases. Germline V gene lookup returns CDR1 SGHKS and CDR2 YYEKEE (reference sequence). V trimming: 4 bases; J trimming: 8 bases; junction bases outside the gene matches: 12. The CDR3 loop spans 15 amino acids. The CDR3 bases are TGTGCCAGCAGCCCGATCCAGGGAACAGGGGATGAGCAGTTCTTC. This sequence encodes CASSPIQGTGDEQFF.

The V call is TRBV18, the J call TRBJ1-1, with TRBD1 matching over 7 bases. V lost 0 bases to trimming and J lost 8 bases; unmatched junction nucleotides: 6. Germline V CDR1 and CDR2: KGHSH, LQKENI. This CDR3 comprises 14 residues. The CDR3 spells CASSPPRDRLEAFF. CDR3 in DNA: TGTGCCAGCTCACCACCTAGGGACAGATTAGAAGCTTTCTTT.

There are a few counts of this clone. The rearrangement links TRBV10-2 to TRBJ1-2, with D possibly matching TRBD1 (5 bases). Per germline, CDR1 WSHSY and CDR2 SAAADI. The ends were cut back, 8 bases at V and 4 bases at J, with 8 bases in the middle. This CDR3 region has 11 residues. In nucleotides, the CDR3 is TGCGCCAGCCTCGACAGCTATGGCTACACCTTC. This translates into CASLDSYGYTF.

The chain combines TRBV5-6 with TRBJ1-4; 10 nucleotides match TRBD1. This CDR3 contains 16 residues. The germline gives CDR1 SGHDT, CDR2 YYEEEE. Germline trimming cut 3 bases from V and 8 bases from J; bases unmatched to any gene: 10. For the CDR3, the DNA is TGTGCCAGCAGCTACGGACAGGGGGGCCTAGGCGAAAAACTGTTTTTT. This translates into CASSYGQGGLGEKLFF.

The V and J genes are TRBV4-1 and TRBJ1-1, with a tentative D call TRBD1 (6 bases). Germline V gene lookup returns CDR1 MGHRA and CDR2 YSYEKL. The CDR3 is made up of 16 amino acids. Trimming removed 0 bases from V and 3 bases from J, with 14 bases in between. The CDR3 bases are TGCGCCAGCAGCCAAGACCCACAGGGCTGGGACACTGAAGCTTTCTTT. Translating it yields CASSQDPQGWDTEAFF.

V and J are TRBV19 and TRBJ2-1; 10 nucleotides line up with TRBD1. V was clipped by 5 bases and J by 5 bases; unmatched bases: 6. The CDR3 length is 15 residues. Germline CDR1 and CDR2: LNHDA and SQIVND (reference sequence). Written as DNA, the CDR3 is TGTGCCAGTAGTTTGGGACAGGGGCCCCACAATGAGCAGTTCTTC. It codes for CASSLGQGPHNEQFF.

The CDR3 DNA follows: TGTGCCAGCAGTTACGCAGGGGAGAATGGCTACACCTTC. Translating gives CASSYAGENGYTF. The chain has TRBV6-5 and TRBJ1-2, with a possible D match to TRBD1 (6 bases). Trimming stripped 2 bases from V and 6 bases from J, with 10 bases between. This CDR3 spans 13 amino acids. Germline assignment: CDR1 MNHEY and CDR2 SVGAGI.

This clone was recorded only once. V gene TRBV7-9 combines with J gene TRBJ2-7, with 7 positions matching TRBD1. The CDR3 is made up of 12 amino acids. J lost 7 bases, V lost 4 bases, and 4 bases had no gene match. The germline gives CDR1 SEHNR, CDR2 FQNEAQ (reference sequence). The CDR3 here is CASSYRGEEQYF. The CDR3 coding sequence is TGTGCCAGCAGCTACAGGGGAGAAGAGCAGTACTTC.

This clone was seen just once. The CDR3 loop reads CASSPGYGRSYNEQFF. The CDR3 region has the DNA TGTGCCAGCTCACCAGGTTACGGTCGCTCCTACAATGAGCAGTTCTTC. The rearrangement links TRBV18 to TRBJ2-1; D not resolved. Trimming took off 2 bases at V and 0 bases at J, with 11 bases between the two ends. This CDR3 spans 16 amino acids. CDR1 and CDR2 from the germline V gene are KGHSH and LQKENI.

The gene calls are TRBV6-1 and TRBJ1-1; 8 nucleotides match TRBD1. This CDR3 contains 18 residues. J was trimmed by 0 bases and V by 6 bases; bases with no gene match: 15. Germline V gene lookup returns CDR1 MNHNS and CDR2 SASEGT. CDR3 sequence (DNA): TGTGCCAGCAGGGAACCGGGGACAGGAGGTGGAATGAACACTGAAGCTTTCTTT. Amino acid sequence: CASREPGTGGGMNTEAFF.

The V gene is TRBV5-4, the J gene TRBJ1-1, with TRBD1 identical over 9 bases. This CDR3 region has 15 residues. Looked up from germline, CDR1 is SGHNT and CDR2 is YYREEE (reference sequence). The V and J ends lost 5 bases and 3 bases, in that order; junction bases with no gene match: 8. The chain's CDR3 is CASSSTGGVDTEAFF. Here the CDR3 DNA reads TGTGCCAGCAGTTCCACAGGGGGCGTTGACACTGAAGCTTTCTTT.

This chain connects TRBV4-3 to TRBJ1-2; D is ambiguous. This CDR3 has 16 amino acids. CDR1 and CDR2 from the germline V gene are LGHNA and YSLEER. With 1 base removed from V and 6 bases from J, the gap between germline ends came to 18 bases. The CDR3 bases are TGCGCCAGCAGCCAAGGGGCACGGGATTCGGGTAATGGCTACACCTTC. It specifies CASSQGARDSGNGYTF.

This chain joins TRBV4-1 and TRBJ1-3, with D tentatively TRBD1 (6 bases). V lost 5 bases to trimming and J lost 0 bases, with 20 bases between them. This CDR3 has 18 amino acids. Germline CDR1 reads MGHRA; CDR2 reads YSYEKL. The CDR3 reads CASSSYIGQSSSGNTIYF. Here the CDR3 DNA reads TGCGCCAGCAGCTCCTACATAGGACAGTCCAGCTCTGGAAACACCATATATTTT.

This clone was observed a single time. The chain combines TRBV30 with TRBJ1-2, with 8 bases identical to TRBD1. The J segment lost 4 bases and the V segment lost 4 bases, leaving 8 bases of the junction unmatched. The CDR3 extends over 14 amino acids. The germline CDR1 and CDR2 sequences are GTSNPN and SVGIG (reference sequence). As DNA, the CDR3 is TGTGCCTGGAACGATCGGACAGGGACCTATGGCTACACCTTC. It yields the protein CAWNDRTGTYGYTF.

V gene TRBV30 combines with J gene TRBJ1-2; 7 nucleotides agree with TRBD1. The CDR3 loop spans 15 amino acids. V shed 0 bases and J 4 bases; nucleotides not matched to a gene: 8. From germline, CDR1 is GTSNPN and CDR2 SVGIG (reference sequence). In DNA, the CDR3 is TGTGCCTGGAGTGTACCGACAGGGACCAGCTATGGCTACACCTTC. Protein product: CAWSVPTGTSYGYTF.

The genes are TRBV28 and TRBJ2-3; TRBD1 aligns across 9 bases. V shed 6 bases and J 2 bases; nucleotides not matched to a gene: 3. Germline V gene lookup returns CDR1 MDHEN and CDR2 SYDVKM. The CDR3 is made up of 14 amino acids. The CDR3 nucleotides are TGTGCCAGCAGAGGGACAGGGCACACAGATACGCAGTATTTT. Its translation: CASRGTGHTDTQYF.